These T cell receptor beta chains were read from a single sample in a study of T cells after yellow fever vaccination. TCRdb re-derived calls from the 5' RACE reads in MiXCR, one entry per CDR3 protein. This sample carries more than 300,000 distinct CDR3 sequences, around 7.3% of them seen once, and the ten largest clones take 15% to 20%. The sequencing used PBMCs, collected approximately 47 days after the first yellow fever vaccination. These receptors came from a young man who received the YFV17D yellow fever vaccine. Both conserved end residues are part of each CDR3. A D gene is named only where the DNA matches it firmly. Size is stated for part of the rows, as once, few or many counts, or as a class when the clone is expanded.

TRBD2	TRBJ2-5	TRBV10-3	few	14	CAISDAGGHETQYF	TGTGCCATCAGTGATGCGGGGGGGCATGAGACCCAGTACTTC
.	TRBJ2-1	TRBV4-1	few	15	CASSQGTDSYNEQFF	TGCGCCAGCAGCCAAGGGACAGACTCCTACAATGAGCAGTTCTTC
.	TRBJ2-7	TRBV28	few	13	CASRVGRAYEQYF	TGTGCCAGCAGGGTCGGCAGGGCCTACGAGCAGTACTTC
.	TRBJ2-6	TRBV5-1	.	16	CASSPGLDSGANVLTF	TGCGCCAGCAGCCCGGGACTCGACTCTGGGGCCAACGTCCTGACTTTC
.	TRBJ2-7	TRBV12-3/TRBV12-4	few	14	CASSKVQTGSEQYF	TGTGCCAGCAGCAAAGTTCAGACAGGTAGCGAGCAGTACTTC
.	TRBJ1-3	TRBV7-9	.	17	CASRRPGVTSSGNTIYF	TGTGCCAGCAGACGGCCAGGGGTAACGAGCTCTGGAAACACCATATATTTT
.	TRBJ1-2	TRBV30	few	13	CAWSVRTPGGYTF	TGTGCCTGGAGTGTACGCACCCCCGGGGGCTACACCTTC
.	TRBJ2-3	TRBV19	few	12	CASSLTGREQYF	TGTGCCAGTAGCCTTACAGGGAGGGAGCAGTATTTT
TRBD1	TRBJ1-1	TRBV5-5	few	15	CASSLVTGGSREAFF	TGTGCCAGCAGCTTGGTGACAGGGGGTTCCCGTGAAGCTTTCTTT
.	TRBJ2-3	TRBV12-3/TRBV12-4	.	12	CASTPWADTQYF	TGTGCCAGCACTCCTTGGGCAGATACGCAGTATTTT
.	TRBJ1-5	TRBV7-9	.	16	CASSSTGGQTNQPQHF	TGTGCCAGCAGCTCCACGGGGGGGCAGACGAATCAGCCCCAGCATTTT
.	TRBJ1-4	TRBV4-2	few	16	CASSQDGGGTNEKLFF	TGTGCCAGCAGCCAAGATGGAGGAGGGACTAATGAAAAACTGTTTTTT
.	TRBJ2-3	TRBV7-9	few	15	CASSLVVGETDTQYF	TGTGCCAGCAGCTTAGTCGTGGGGGAGACAGATACGCAGTATTTT
.	TRBJ1-2	TRBV7-2	many	14	CASSLRDKNYGYTF	TGTGCCAGCAGCTTAAGGGACAAAAACTATGGCTACACCTTC
.	TRBJ2-7	TRBV29-1	.	14	CSVEPRGGRLEQYF	TGCAGCGTTGAACCTAGGGGAGGAAGGTTGGAGCAGTACTTC
.	TRBJ1-1	TRBV5-1	.	15	CASSLGAAGPRLDFF	TGCGCCAGCAGCTTGGGGGCGGCAGGCCCTCGACTGGATTTCTTT
.	TRBJ1-2	TRBV4-1	.	19	CASSQMLHQPRQAYYGYTF	TGCGCCAGCAGCCAAATGCTCCATCAGCCGAGACAGGCCTACTATGGCTACACCTTC
.	TRBJ2-3	TRBV12-3/TRBV12-4	.	14	CASSLMSFWNTQYF	TGTGCCAGCAGTTTAATGAGTTTCTGGAATACGCAGTATTTT
.	TRBJ2-5	TRBV5-1	few	15	CASSLPKGGEETQYF	TGCGCCAGCAGCCTGCCGAAGGGAGGCGAAGAGACCCAGTACTTC
.	TRBJ2-4	TRBV11-1	.	17	CASSPRTLAGAKNIQYF	TGTGCCAGCAGCCCAAGGACCCTCGCGGGGGCCAAAAACATTCAGTACTTC
TRBD2	TRBJ2-3	TRBV12-5	.	13	CASLLAGADTQYF	TGTGCTAGTTTATTAGCGGGGGCGGATACGCAGTATTTT
.	TRBJ1-2	TRBV2	few	11	CASSARAGYTF	TGTGCCAGCAGTGCTAGGGCTGGCTACACCTTC
TRBD2	TRBJ2-1	TRBV7-2	few	16	CASSFIPGLAYNEQFF	TGTGCCAGCAGCTTCATCCCGGGACTAGCTTACAATGAGCAGTTCTTC
.	TRBJ2-5	TRBV12-3/TRBV12-4	many	15	CASSPPRAGGETQYF	TGTGCCAGCAGTCCCCCTCGGGCAGGAGGAGAGACCCAGTACTTC
.	TRBJ2-1	TRBV12-5	.	14	CASGFRGAATEQFF	TGTGCTAGTGGTTTTAGGGGGGCAGCCACTGAGCAGTTCTTC
.	TRBJ2-5	TRBV5-1	many	15	CASSLLGPTPETQYF	TGCGCCAGCAGCTTGCTGGGCCCTACCCCAGAGACCCAGTACTTC
.	TRBJ2-7	TRBV20-1	few	13	CSAGPTGSYEQYF	TGCAGTGCCGGACCTACAGGGTCCTACGAGCAGTACTTC
.	TRBJ1-1	TRBV5-1	.	17	CASSLRGGGSMNTEAFF	TGCGCCAGCAGCTTGAGGGGGGGCGGCAGTATGAACACTGAAGCTTTCTTT
TRBD1	TRBJ2-1	TRBV6-5	.	14	CASRPTGPYNEQFF	TGTGCCAGCAGACCGACAGGGCCCTACAATGAGCAGTTCTTC